The rows below give T cell receptor beta chains drawn from one sample of a study of Ad26.COV2.S vaccination and SARS-CoV-2 variants. Profiled with immunoSEQ multiplex PCR; TCRdb holds only in-frame clones, not every one. This sample has 200,000 to 300,000 clones, with 88% found just once. The material sequenced was peripheral blood, taken in a trial of Ad26.COV2.S vaccine versus placebo. Source of these receptors: a person between 18 and 60 years old who received the Ad26.COV2.S COVID-19 vaccine or a placebo. Each CDR3 is given with its conserved first and last residue. The D gene is left open where the match is weak. Clone sizes are given selectively: once, few, many, or a class where the clone is expanded.

CDR3nt	CDR3aa	v_gene	j_gene	d_gene	abundance
TGTGCCATAGACAGGGGGCGAGACGAGCAGTACTTC	CAIDRGRDEQYF	TRBV7-9	TRBJ2-7	TRBD1	.
TGTGCCAGTAGGGGGGGGAGCACTGAAGCTTTCTTT	CASRGGSTEAFF	TRBV19	TRBJ1-1	.	.
TGTGCCAGCAGCGTAGCAGCGGCAAACACCGGGGAGCTGTTTTTT	CASSVAAANTGELFF	TRBV9	TRBJ2-2	.	.
TGTGCCAGCACCTCGGGGGCCAGCACAGATACGCAGTATTTT	CASTSGASTDTQYF	TRBV6-5	TRBJ2-3	.	.
TGTGCCAGCTCGTATGGCCAGGGGAAGAACACTGAAGCTTTCTTT	CASSYGQGKNTEAFF	TRBV18	TRBJ1-1	.	.
TGTGCCAGCAGCTTAAAAGCTATCGAGCAGTACTTC	CASSLKAIEQYF	TRBV7-2	TRBJ2-7	.	once
TGTGCTAGTGGTTTACACGGGACGTCCGGGGAGACCCAGTACTTC	CASGLHGTSGETQYF	TRBV12-5	TRBJ2-5	.	.
TGTGCCAGCAGTTACGTGCCCCAGGCCTACGAGCAGTACTTC	CASSYVPQAYEQYF	TRBV6-6	TRBJ2-7	.	.
TGTGCCAGCAGCAAAGATAGCTCAAGGGTAGCCAAAAACATTCAGTACTTC	CASSKDSSRVAKNIQYF	TRBV7-2	TRBJ2-4	.	.
TGTGCCAGCACCGGGACAGGGTCCTATGGCTACACCTTC	CASTGTGSYGYTF	TRBV6-5	TRBJ1-2	TRBD1	.
TGTGCCAGCAGTTTATTTTCTGGTGGTCGGTACAATGAGCAGTTCTTC	CASSLFSGGRYNEQFF	TRBV28	TRBJ2-1	.	.
TGCGCCAGCAGCTTGGGGTGGGCTAGCGGGGTCTCCTACGAGCAGTACTTC	CASSLGWASGVSYEQYF	TRBV5-1	TRBJ2-7	TRBD2	.
TGTGCCAGCAGTTTGACAGGGGGCAATGAGCAGTTCTTC	CASSLTGGNEQFF	TRBV27	TRBJ2-1	TRBD1	.
TGTGCCAGCAGTTCCGGGAGGGGCGAAGAGACCCAGTACTTC	CASSSGRGEETQYF	TRBV27	TRBJ2-5	TRBD2	.
TGTGCCAGCTCACTGGGGGCACCGAATAGCAATCAGCCCCAGCATTTT	CASSLGAPNSNQPQHF	TRBV18	TRBJ1-5	.	.
TGTGCCACCCTCTTAAAGGCGACGACTAATGAAAAACTGTTTTTT	CATLLKATTNEKLFF	TRBV6-5	TRBJ1-4	.	.
TGTGCCAGCAGCCCCACTCCTTCAGGGTTTCGGAGGAACGAGCAGTACTTC	CASSPTPSGFRRNEQYF	TRBV9	TRBJ2-7	.	once
TGTGCCAGCAGACCGGACAGGGGGCATTCTTACAATGAGCAGTTCTTC	CASRPDRGHSYNEQFF	TRBV7-8	TRBJ2-1	TRBD1	.
TGTGCCAGCAGCTATGACAGGGGGGACTATGGCTACACCTTC	CASSYDRGDYGYTF	TRBV5-4	TRBJ1-2	TRBD1	.
TGTGCCAGCAGCCCGGGCACAGATACGCAGTATTTT	CASSPGTDTQYF	TRBV28	TRBJ2-3	.	.
TGTGCCACCAGTGGAGGCAGGCTTAACTCTGGGGCCAACGTCCTGACTTTC	CATSGGRLNSGANVLTF	TRBV24-1	TRBJ2-6	.	.
TGTGCCAGCAGTTTAGGGGGGACAGGGGGTTGGAGGAACACTGAAGCTTTCTTT	CASSLGGTGGWRNTEAFF	TRBV28	TRBJ1-1	TRBD1	.
TGTGCCAGCAGCCCAGAACCGGGACAGGGTTATGGCTACACCTTC	CASSPEPGQGYGYTF	TRBV7-2	TRBJ1-2	TRBD1	.
TGCGCCAGCAGCCAAGAAACCGGAAATGAAAAACTGTTTTTT	CASSQETGNEKLFF	TRBV4-3	TRBJ1-4	.	once
TGTGCCAGCAGCTTAGGGACAGGGGACATGAACACTGAAGCTTTCTTT	CASSLGTGDMNTEAFF	TRBV7-2	TRBJ1-1	TRBD1	.